A selection of T cell receptor beta chains follows, all from one sample in a study of blood T cell repertoires in COVID-19. Clones were sequenced by immunoSEQ multiplex PCR, and TCRdb holds only the in-frame ones, with some missing. Of roughly 430,000 clones listed, more than 70% are singletons. Sequenced material: PBMCs or T cells enriched from blood (not recorded which). These receptors were taken from a woman aged 18-29 years who had been exposed to COVID-19. Each CDR3 is given with its conserved first and last residue. A D gene is named only where the DNA matches it firmly. Only some rows state a clone size, as once, few, many or a class for expanded clones.

- | TRBJ2-7 | TRBV28 | - | CASSADRYYEQYF | TGTGCCAGCAGTGCCGACAGATACTACGAGCAGTACTTC
- | TRBJ2-2 | TRBV5-1 | - | CASSLFGESTGELFF | TGCGCCAGCAGCTTGTTTGGAGAGAGCACCGGGGAGCTGTTTTTT
once | TRBJ2-7 | TRBV28 | - | CASSFWRAGVEQYF | TGTGCCAGCAGTTTTTGGCGGGCTGGGGTCGAGCAGTACTTC
- | TRBJ1-3 | TRBV3-1/TRBV3-2 | - | CASSRPISGNTIYF | TGTGCCAGCAGCCGCCCTATATCTGGAAACACCATATATTTT
- | TRBJ1-1 | TRBV25-1 | - | CASRRGNTEAFF | TGTGCCAGCCGAAGGGGGAACACTGAAGCTTTCTTT
- | TRBJ1-1 | TRBV11-2 | - | CASSLVRGAEAFF | TGTGCCAGCAGCTTAGTTCGGGGAGCTGAAGCTTTCTTT
once | TRBJ2-3 | TRBV2 | - | CASSADQVTDTQYF | TGTGCCAGCAGCGCAGATCAGGTAACAGATACGCAGTATTTT
- | TRBJ2-7 | TRBV4-1 | - | CASSPHRGATYEQYF | TGCGCCAGCAGCCCGCACCGCGGGGCAACCTACGAGCAGTACTTC
- | TRBJ2-4 | TRBV19 | - | CASRLGGAKNIQYF | TGTGCCAGCCGACTAGGAGGGGCCAAAAACATTCAGTACTTC
- | TRBJ1-3 | TRBV10-3 | TRBD1 | CAISGQGGSGNTIYF | TGTGCCATCAGTGGACAGGGGGGCTCTGGAAACACCATATATTTT
- | TRBJ1-2 | TRBV28 | - | CASSIDTGNYGYTF | TGTGCCAGCAGTATTGACACAGGGAACTATGGCTACACCTTC
few | TRBJ2-7 | TRBV28 | TRBD2 | CASSRGTSGDYEQYF | TGTGCCAGCAGTCGAGGGACTAGCGGAGACTACGAGCAGTACTTC
- | TRBJ1-6 | TRBV7-2 | TRBD1 | CASSLAGTGESYNSPLHF | TGTGCCAGCAGCTTAGCGGGGACAGGGGAATCGTATAATTCACCCCTCCACTTT
- | TRBJ2-1 | TRBV5-1 | TRBD1 | CASSPSDRDNEQFF | TGCGCCAGCAGCCCGTCCGACAGGGATAATGAGCAGTTCTTC
few | TRBJ2-2 | TRBV4-2 | - | CASSQRSTGELFF | TGTGCCAGCAGCCAAAGGAGCACCGGGGAGCTGTTTTTT
- | TRBJ2-7 | TRBV12-3/TRBV12-4 | TRBD1 | CASSPRQGSEQYF | TGTGCCAGCAGTCCTAGACAGGGATCCGAGCAGTACTTC
few | TRBJ2-1 | TRBV12-5 | TRBD1 | CASGKTRGQDNEQFF | TGTGCTAGTGGAAAAACCAGGGGACAGGACAATGAGCAGTTCTTC
- | TRBJ2-2 | TRBV3-1/TRBV3-2 | TRBD2 | CASSQWGRDTGELFF | TGTGCCAGCAGCCAATGGGGGAGGGACACCGGGGAGCTGTTTTTT
- | TRBJ2-7 | TRBV6-5 | TRBD2 | CASSYSGGSYEQYF | TGTGCCAGCAGTTACTCCGGGGGGTCCTACGAGCAGTACTTC
- | TRBJ1-5 | TRBV19 | - | CASSPSGLSNQPQHF | TGTGCCAGTAGTCCGAGCGGCCTGAGCAATCAGCCCCAGCATTTT
- | TRBJ1-2 | TRBV28 | TRBD1 | CASHLPGQGFYGYTF | TGTGCCAGCCACCTGCCGGGACAGGGGTTTTATGGCTACACCTTC
- | TRBJ1-1 | TRBV6-5 | TRBD1 | CASSQTGVGTEAFF | TGTGCCAGCAGCCAAACAGGGGTAGGCACTGAAGCTTTCTTT
- | TRBJ1-4 | TRBV5-8 | - | CASRNRGEKLFF | TGTGCCAGCAGAAACCGGGGGGAAAAACTGTTTTTT
- | TRBJ1-5 | TRBV15 | - | CATSRVGGSQPQHF | TGTGCCACCAGCAGAGTCGGGGGATCTCAGCCCCAGCATTTT
- | TRBJ2-3 | TRBV28 | TRBD2 | CASTGSGRADTQYF | TGTGCCAGCACCGGCAGCGGGAGGGCAGATACGCAGTATTTT
few | TRBJ1-1 | TRBV3-1/TRBV3-2 | - | CASSRRVNTEAFF | TGTGCCAGCAGCCGCAGGGTGAACACTGAAGCTTTCTTT
- | TRBJ2-1 | TRBV15 | - | CATSNPGNEQFF | TGTGCCACCAGCAATCCGGGAAATGAGCAGTTCTTC
- | TRBJ2-1 | TRBV5-1 | - | CASSLGGNEQFF | TGCGCCAGCAGCTTAGGGGGCAATGAGCAGTTCTTC
few | TRBJ2-5 | TRBV5-1 | TRBD1 | CASSRTGQKGETQYF | TGCGCCAGCAGCCGTACGGGACAGAAGGGAGAGACCCAGTACTTC